The T cell receptor beta chain described here comes from a study of CD8 T cells in ankylosing spondylitis. A note on this clonotype: Its antigen remains unidentified.

V was shortened by 4 bases and J by 3 bases, with 10 bases between the two germline ends. CDR1 is LNHDA, CDR2 SQIVND, per germline (reference sequence). This CDR3 has 13 amino acids. Study results and limitations: Apparently characteristic of ankylosing spondylitis blood was a TCR beta motif (fewer than ten highly homologous variants).

TCRdb re-called the 5' RACE reads with MiXCR, one entry per CDR3 protein. The sample lists hundreds of thousands of distinct CDR3 sequences; roughly 18% were seen once. This rearrangement joins TRBV19 to TRBJ2-7; tentative D call: TRBD1 (6 bases). This TCR came from a male donor with ankylosing spondylitis. The specimen was blood, either unsorted or a sorted T cell fraction (not recorded which). The CDR3 is CASSKAGDYEQYF. The CDR3 nucleotides are TGTGCCAGTAGTAAAGCAGGGGACTACGAGCAGTACTTC.